This TCR beta chain was profiled in a study of response to subunit inactivated influenza vaccine. Per germline, CDR1 SGHRS and CDR2 YFSETQ. With 4 bases removed from V and 7 bases from J, the gap between germline ends came to 14 bases. CDR3 size: 13 residues. TCRdb reanalysed the RT-PCR reads using MiXCR and keeps one entry per CDR3 protein. Of hundreds of thousands of distinct CDR3 sequences listed, more than 15% are singletons. This clonotype was found many times. Its antigen is not known. Study-level results: Authors proposed each seasonal influenza vaccination draws in few new T cells.

The rearrangement joins TRBV5-1 to TRBJ2-5; possibly TRBD1 for D (6 bases). Material: CD4+ T cells sorted from PBMCs, obtained about 23 months after vaccination. This TCR derives from a man aged 50 to 75 who received an inactivated influenza vaccine. CDR3 sequence reads: CASSLRTEGTQYF. The CDR3 DNA reads as TGCGCCAGCAGCCTCAGGACAGAAGGGACCCAGTACTTC.